This TCR beta chain appears in the sequencing data of a study of shared clonotypes between healthy human individuals. Trimming stripped 0 bases from V and 4 bases from J, with 10 bases between. Germline lookup yields CDR1 GTSNPN and CDR2 SVGIG (reference sequence). The CDR3 sequence is 13 residues long. The method was immunoSEQ multiplex PCR; TCRdb's version includes in-frame clones alone and lacks a portion of them. The sample lists 2 million to 2.5 million clones; about 94% were seen once. The sample was naive CD4+ T cells sorted from blood. Subset: CD45RA+ positively selected. The TCR originated in a man between 18 and 35 years old in good health. J is TRBJ2-7 and V is TRBV30, with D unclear. CDR3: CAWSVPAVYEQYF. The CDR3 region has the DNA TGTGCCTGGAGTGTACCGGCGGTATACGAGCAGTACTTC.